The clone carrying this T cell receptor beta chain was counted only a few times. The data are from a study of blood T cell repertoires in COVID-19. About the research overall: Acute and convalescent COVID-19 samples came from the United States, Italy and Spain. From T cells, B-cell-depleted T cells, or PBMCs came the material, which was cDNA or gDNA.

Original handling: From reference gene primer amplification, estimates of nucleated cell counts were derived. Data came from immunoSEQ multiplex PCR; TCRdb stores just in-frame clones and leaves some out. V and J calls and clone size are as listed in that table; D and trimming were resolved from the DNA. The table lists some 120,000 clones, approximately 80% of them singletons, with more than 20% in the top ten. The CDR3 has 19 amino acids. This TCR was recovered from a human donor in a cohort sampled during active COVID-19. Sequencing used peripheral blood. The J gene is TRBJ2-7, the V gene TRBV12-1; TRBD2, the D gene given by the table, was not confirmed from the DNA. TRBV12-1 has pseudogene status. The CDR3 spells CASSGINSPRSSPPYEQYF. The DNA of the CDR3 is TGTGCCAGCAGCGGTATCAATTCGCCCCGGTCGAGTCCCCCCTACGAGCAGTACTTC.